This record covers a single T cell receptor (beta chain). This CDR3 has 13 amino acids. Germline V gene data show CDR1 as MGHRA and CDR2 as YSYEKL. With 60 Vbeta and 13 Jbeta primers, the PCR was carried out. Data came from immunoSEQ multiplex PCR; TCRdb stores just in-frame clones and leaves some out. The table has around 190,000 clones, roughly 90% seen once. The sample originates from a study of cytomegalovirus exposure and HLA in healthy donors. Specimen: PBMCs. This TCR was sampled from a woman aged 25 to 39 in good health and CMV-seronegative. V gene TRBV4-1 combines with J gene TRBJ2-5; D remains unclear. TRBJ2-7 explains the end of the DNA better; the J call may be wrong. In DNA, the CDR3 is TGCGCCAGCAGCCTCGAGCTAGCCTACGAGCAGTACTTC. This translates into CASSLELAYEQYF.